The next 20 T cell receptor beta chains were all read from a single sample in a study of T cell responses to AZD1222 COVID-19 vaccine. Only in-frame clones appear in the TCRdb table, and some are missing; sequencing was by immunoSEQ multiplex PCR. Here the sample spans about 44,000 clones, around 80% being singletons. The sequences come from peripheral blood, collected on day 0 of AZD1222 vaccination. These receptors were collected from an adult in good health.

The rearrangement uses TRBV6-1 and TRBJ1-5, with D unresolved. The CDR3 loop spans 14 amino acids. Trimming took 0 bases from V and 5 from J, leaving 8 bases between them. Germline values: CDR1 MNHNS, CDR2 SASEGT. CDR3 sequence (DNA): TGTGCCAGCAGTGAAGCAGCAGGTTATCAGCCCCAGCATTTT. Residues: CASSEAAGYQPQHF.

This clone was seen once. V usage is TRBV11-2 and J usage is TRBJ2-7; TRBD2 matches 13 bases. The CDR3 is 18 residues long. V trimming: 3 bases; J trimming: 3 bases; junction bases outside the gene matches: 11. Germline assignment: CDR1 SGHAT and CDR2 FQNNGV. The CDR3 reads CASSFRGTSGVSSYEQYF. For the CDR3, the DNA is TGTGCCAGCAGCTTTCGGGGGACTAGCGGGGTCTCAAGCTACGAGCAGTACTTC.

This clone was seen once. This chain joins TRBV12-5 and TRBJ1-6, with D perhaps TRBD1 (5 bases). Germline-derived CDR1 and CDR2 are LGHNT and FRNRAP. Trimming stripped 0 bases from V and 10 bases from J, with 7 bases between. The CDR3 loop spans 13 amino acids. CDR3: CASGLVGVSPLHF. The CDR3 DNA is TGTGCTAGTGGTTTGGTAGGGGTCTCACCCCTCCACTTT.

The CDR3 sequence is CASSIGEQFF. CDR3 sequence (DNA): TGTGCCTCTTCAATTGGTGAGCAGTTCTTC. The chain uses TRBV30 and TRBJ2-1; no reliable D call. Deletions cut 7 bases from V and 9 bases from J, with 10 bases between. Germline V gives CDR1 GTSNPN, CDR2 SVGIG (reference sequence). The CDR3 has 10 residues.

This clone appeared once. CDR3 bases: TGTGCCACCAGCTCCCGGCGGGGGTCCACAGATACGCAGTATTTT. Translating it yields CATSSRRGSTDTQYF. This sequence joins TRBV24-1 and TRBJ2-3, with 7 bases fitting TRBD2. This CDR3 comprises 15 residues. Germline CDR1 and CDR2: KGHDR and SFDVKD. The J segment lost 2 bases and the V segment lost 7 bases, leaving 8 bases of the junction unmatched.

This chain links TRBV11-3 with TRBJ2-2; D is possibly TRBD1 or TRBD2 (5 bases each). V lost 3 bases and J lost 5, with 7 bases in between. This CDR3 spans 13 amino acids. Germline V gene sequence: CDR1 SGHNT, CDR2 YENEEA. The CDR3 DNA sequence: TGTGCCAGCAGCTTTTGGGGGACCGGGGAGCTGTTTTTT. Its protein is CASSFWGTGELFF. The full variable domain, in which reference TRBV11-3 and TRBJ2-2 provide the parts outside the CDR3, is EAGVVQSPRYKIIEKKQPVAFWCNPISGHNTLYWYLQNLGQGPELLIRYENEEAVDDSQLPKDRFSAERLKGVDSTLKIQPAELGDSAVYLCASSFWGTGELFFGEGSRLTVL.

The genes are TRBV2 and TRBJ1-5; perhaps TRBD1 as D (6 bases). This CDR3 is built from 14 residues. The germline gives CDR1 SNHLY, CDR2 FYNNEI. V was shortened by 2 bases and J by 1 base, with 6 bases between the two germline ends. The CDR3, as DNA: TGTGCCAGCAGTGAAAGGGGGAGCAATCAGCCCCAGCATTTT. Its translation is CASSERGSNQPQHF.

V gene TRBV6-6 combines with J gene TRBJ2-2, with 8 bases lining up with TRBD1. Losses at the gene ends were 0 bases for V and 2 bases for J; bases not matched to a gene: 2. Per the germline V gene, CDR1 is MNHNY and CDR2 is SVGAGI (reference sequence). There are 16 residues in the CDR3. The CDR3 region has the DNA TGTGCCAGCAGTTACTCGGACAGGGATAACACCGGGGAGCTGTTTTTT. Protein sequence: CASSYSDRDNTGELFF.

The gene calls are TRBV3-1 (or the pseudogene TRBV3-2) and TRBJ2-5; no clear D gene. Germline V gene lookup returns CDR1 LGHDT and CDR2 YNNKEL (reference sequence). This CDR3 region has 13 residues. With 6 bases removed from V and 2 bases from J, the gap between germline ends came to 10 bases. The CDR3 DNA reads TGTGCCAGCAGGGACCACAGTCAAGAGACCCAGTACTTC. Amino acid sequence: CASRDHSQETQYF.

The chain has TRBV3-1 (or the pseudogene TRBV3-2) and TRBJ2-5; 15 bases map to TRBD2. CDR1 and CDR2 (germline): LGHDT, YNNKEL (reference sequence). This CDR3 region has 16 residues. After removal of 3 bases from V and 4 bases from J, the junction contained 3 bases not matched to a gene. The CDR3 DNA is TGTGCCAGCAGCCAGGGGACTAGCGGGGGGATAGAGACCCAGTACTTC. Encoded protein: CASSQGTSGGIETQYF.

In nucleotides, the CDR3 is TGTGCCAGCAGTTTCCTCCGGACAGGGCGGGAAGGCTACACCTTC. It encodes CASSFLRTGREGYTF. The V gene is TRBV28, the J gene TRBJ1-2; 8 nucleotides agree with TRBD1. J was trimmed by 8 bases and V by 3 bases; bases with no gene match: 11. Germline loops: CDR1 MDHEN, CDR2 SYDVKM. The CDR3 loop spans 15 amino acids.

J is TRBJ2-7 and V is TRBV7-8, with 8 nucleotides matching TRBD1. V was pared by 2 bases and J by 3 bases, with 3 bases of the junction left unmatched. The CDR3 spans 14 residues. The germline V gene has CDR1 SGHVS and CDR2 FQNEAQ. Here the CDR3 reads CASSLQGASYEQYF. DNA for the CDR3: TGTGCCAGCAGCTTACAGGGGGCAAGCTACGAGCAGTACTTC.

The rearrangement uses TRBV5-6 and TRBJ1-6; no clear D gene. CDR1 and CDR2 from the germline V gene are SGHDT and YYEEEE. V was pared by 6 bases and J by 7 bases, with 11 bases between. This CDR3 is built from 13 residues. In nucleotides, the CDR3 is TGTGCCAGCACCAAAACAGCCAATTCACCCCTCCACTTT. It codes for CASTKTANSPLHF.

This clone has only one observation. This chain connects TRBV6-5 to TRBJ1-2; D not resolved. The germline CDR1 and CDR2 sequences are MNHEY and SVGAGI. The CDR3 totals 13 residues. This chain's CDR3 is CATGSFGLEGYTF. The CDR3 coding sequence is TGTGCAACCGGTTCATTCGGTTTAGAGGGCTACACCTTC.

The CDR3, as DNA: TGTGCCACCAGTGATTTCAGCAGGGACATCGCAGGAGATACGCAGTATTTT. As protein: CATSDFSRDIAGDTQYF. The chain employs TRBV24-1 and TRBJ2-3; possible D gene TRBD1, 6 bases. Trimming left V 1 base short and J 5 bases short, with 18 bases between. CDR1 is KGHDR and CDR2 is SFDVKD in the germline V gene. The CDR3 runs to 17 residues.

This clone was detected once. The V and J genes are TRBV18 and TRBJ1-2; 7 bases map to TRBD1. CDR3 length equals 14 residues. Germline V gene lookup returns CDR1 KGHSH and CDR2 LQKENI. Trimming at V came to 4 bases and at J to 2 bases, leaving 4 bases not matched to a gene. DNA for the CDR3: TGTGCCAGCTCACTCGGGACAGAGAACTATGGCTACACCTTC. Its protein is CASSLGTENYGYTF. The full variable domain, with the rest looked up from reference TRBV18 and TRBJ1-2, is NAGVMQNPRHLVRRRGQEARLRCSPMKGHSHVYWYRQLPEEGLKFMVYLQKENIIDESGMPKERFSAEFPKEGPSILRIQQVVRGDSAAYFCASSLGTENYGYTFGSGTRLTVV.

The chain couples TRBV7-2 to TRBJ2-7, with D perhaps matching TRBD1 or TRBD2 (5 bases each). The CDR3 loop spans 14 amino acids. Trimming cost V 5 bases and J 4 bases, with 15 bases left between them. Germline loops: CDR1 SGHTA, CDR2 FQGNSA. The CDR3 nucleotides are TGTGCCAGCAGCACGTCCCGGGACGGATACGAGCAGTACTTC. Translation: CASSTSRDGYEQYF.

Only one count was recorded for this clone. The chain has TRBV7-6 and TRBJ2-1; 10 bases line up with TRBD2. Losses at the gene ends were 4 bases for V and 5 bases for J; bases not matched to a gene: 14. This CDR3 is 18 amino acids long. In germline, CDR1 is SGHVS, CDR2 FNYEAQ. This CDR3 reads CASSSLPRSSGGHNEQFF. DNA of the CDR3: TGTGCCAGCAGCTCGCTGCCGAGGTCTAGCGGGGGTCACAATGAGCAGTTCTTC.

The chain has TRBV5-1 and TRBJ2-1; 12 positions agree with TRBD2. The V gene end was trimmed by 4 bases and the J gene end by 9 bases; junction bases not matched to a gene: 8. The CDR3 sequence is 15 residues long. Germline CDR1 SGHRS, CDR2 YFSETQ. This chain's CDR3 is CASSPSGGAGGEQFF. The CDR3 DNA reads as TGCGCCAGCAGCCCTAGCGGGGGGGCTGGAGGTGAGCAGTTCTTC.

The chain employs TRBV6-1 and TRBJ1-1; TRBD1 matches 9 bases. J lost 4 bases, V lost 3 bases, and 6 bases had no gene match. This CDR3 region has 15 residues. CDR1 and CDR2 (germline): MNHNS, SASEGT. CDR3 loop: CASSDGTGSPTEAFF. CDR3 bases: TGTGCCAGCAGTGATGGGACAGGGTCGCCCACTGAAGCTTTCTTT.